This T cell receptor (beta chain) was captured in a study of blood T cell repertoires in COVID-19. The CDR3 contains 13 residues. The junction had 4 bases not matched to a gene; V was cut back by 6 bases and J by 4 bases. Germline V gene sequence: CDR1 MDHEN, CDR2 SYDVKM. This clone was recorded once. Authors' data handling: Nucleated cell counts were estimated from reference gene primer amplification. Method: immunoSEQ multiplex PCR; TCRdb's copy keeps in-frame clones and lacks some. D and trimming were read from the DNA, whereas the V and J calls and clone size are those reported in that table. This sample has about 190,000 clones, with about 90% found just once.

The chain couples TRBV28 to TRBJ1-2, with 8 nucleotides matching TRBD1. What was sequenced was peripheral blood. This clonotype was obtained from a man in his fifties or sixties with acute or convalescent COVID-19. CDR3: CASRGTGGYGYTF. The CDR3 region has the DNA TGTGCCAGCAGGGGCACAGGGGGCTATGGCTACACCTTC.